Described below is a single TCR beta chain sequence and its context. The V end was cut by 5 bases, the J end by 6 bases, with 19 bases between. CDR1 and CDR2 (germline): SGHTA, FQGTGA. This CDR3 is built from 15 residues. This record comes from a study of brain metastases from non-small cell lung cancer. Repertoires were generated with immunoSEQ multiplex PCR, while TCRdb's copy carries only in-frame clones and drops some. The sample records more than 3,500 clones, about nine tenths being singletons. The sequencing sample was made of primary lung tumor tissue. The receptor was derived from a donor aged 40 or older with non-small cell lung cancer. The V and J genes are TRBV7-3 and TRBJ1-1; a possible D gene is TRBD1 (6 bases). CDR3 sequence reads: CASSPRGGASAEAFF. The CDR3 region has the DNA TGTGCCAGCAGCCCGAGAGGGGGGGCTAGCGCTGAAGCTTTCTTT.